This TCR beta chain stems from a study of T cells in Graves' hyperthyroidism and ophthalmopathy. Study-wide points: In the analysis, a 13 V-J model separated ophthalmopathy from stable hyperthyroidism.

RNA transcripts provided the source from which TCR beta CDR3 regions were amplified. HTBI primers were the set used in a first-round RT-PCR of the TCR CDR3. TCRdb called the multiplex PCR reads again in MiXCR, with one record for every CDR3 protein. In the table there are approximately 720,000 distinct CDR3 sequences, roughly a sixth of which are singletons. Of note for this clonotype: Its antigen is undetermined.

The ends were cut back, 0 bases at V and 8 bases at J, with 14 bases in the middle. The germline gives CDR1 SGHRS, CDR2 YFSETQ. The CDR3 loop spans 15 amino acids. Hyperthyroidism was newly diagnosed in patients aged 18 to 65 (duration under 2 months). Thyroid ultrasound, orbital computed tomography, clinical symptoms, and serum thyroxine and TRAb underpinned diagnoses. This sample holds PBMCs from roughly 10 ml fresh peripheral blood. Sequencing was carried out using blood. This sequence was found in a woman between 45 and 60 years old with Graves' hyperthyroidism that later progressed to Graves' ophthalmopathy. The V and J genes are TRBV5-1 and TRBJ2-2, with D possibly matching TRBD2 (5 bases). The CDR3 DNA is TGCGCCAGCAGCTTGGCCGGAGGCGCTGAGGGGGAGCTGTTTTTT. It is translated as CASSLAGGAEGELFF.